Listed here are 28 T cell receptor beta chains from one sample, sequenced in a study of CD8+CD57+ T cells in acquired aplastic anemia. Patients chosen for sequencing had CD8+CD57+ cells that had expanded, as shown by flow cytometry. CDR3 and TCR beta VDJ profiling relied on genomic DNA as the template. TCRdb independently ran MiXCR on the reads; one entry per CDR3 protein. The table shows about 180,000 distinct CDR3 sequences, with 63% occurring only once. Sequencing was done on a sample of sorted CD4+, CD8+, or CD8+CD57+ T cells (not recorded which) from PBMCs. These receptors all come from a human donor with aplastic anemia.

This clonotype occurred a few times. In nucleotides, the CDR3 is TGCGCCAGCAGCCAAGAGCCCCCCGCAGGGGGGTCGGGAAACACCATATATTTT. This encodes CASSQEPPAGGSGNTIYF. The chain recombines TRBV4-1 with TRBJ1-3; 7 bases line up with TRBD1. V lost 0 bases to trimming and J lost 4 bases; unmatched junction nucleotides: 12. The CDR3 length is 18 residues. Germline CDR1 and CDR2: MGHRA and YSYEKL.

The chain couples TRBV2 to TRBJ2-2, with 7 nucleotides matching TRBD1. This CDR3 is built from 15 residues. With V trimmed by 7 bases and J by 7 bases, 12 bases remained unmatched. Per germline, CDR1 SNHLY and CDR2 FYNNEI. CDR3 amino acids: CASTTDRSLGGELFF. The CDR3 DNA is TGTGCCAGCACGACGGACAGGTCTTTAGGCGGGGAGCTGTTTTTT.

Remarks on this clonotype: A junction end diverges from the germline sequence, so it may reflect a read error. V is TRBV7-9 and J is TRBJ1-6, with D uncertain. This CDR3 is 15 amino acids long. CDR1 and CDR2 from the germline V gene are SEHNR and FQNEAQ (reference sequence). This CDR3 reads CASGLGQNNNSPLHF. CDR3 sequence (DNA): TGTGCCAGCGGCTTAGGGCAGAACAATAATTCACCCCTCCACTTT.

This clonotype was counted many times. The V and J genes are TRBV13 and TRBJ1-2; TRBD1 matches at 7 bases. Germline lookup yields CDR1 PRHDT and CDR2 FYEKMQ (reference sequence). Trimming removed 4 bases from V and 2 bases from J; junction bases left unmatched: 4. There are 14 residues in the CDR3. The CDR3 bases are TGTGCCAGCAGCTACGGACAGGAGAACTATGGCTACACCTTC. Translating it yields CASSYGQENYGYTF.

The rearrangement joins TRBV20-1 to TRBJ2-1, with D unclear. This CDR3 has 13 residues. In germline, CDR1 is DFQATT, CDR2 SNEGSKA (reference sequence). With 4 bases removed from V and 8 bases from J, the gap between germline ends came to 15 bases. Here the CDR3 reads CSAKTLRWDEQFF. Written as DNA, the CDR3 is TGCAGTGCTAAAACCCTCAGGTGGGATGAGCAGTTCTTC.

V gene TRBV5-8 combines with J gene TRBJ1-4, with unresolved D. CDR3 length: 12 residues. The V gene lost 1 base and the J gene lost 8 bases, with 6 bases spanning the gap. Per the germline V gene, CDR1 is SGHTS and CDR2 is YDEGEE. The CDR3 reads CASSLSREKLFF. The CDR3 nucleotides are TGTGCCAGCAGCTTGAGCCGGGAAAAACTGTTTTTT.

The sample holds many counts of this clonotype. The chain employs TRBV7-9 and TRBJ1-3, with a tentative D call TRBD1 (5 bases). The CDR3 extends over 15 amino acids. Looked up from germline, CDR1 is SEHNR and CDR2 is FQNEAQ (reference sequence). The V gene lost 5 bases and the J gene lost 3 bases, with 14 bases spanning the gap. The CDR3 is CASSRAGDYGNTIYF. The CDR3 DNA reads TGTGCCAGCAGCCGCGCCGGGGACTATGGAAACACCATATATTTT.

This chain joins TRBV29-1 and TRBJ2-7; the match to TRBD2 covers 9 bases. Trimming cost V 4 bases and J 4 bases; bases outside gene matches: 8. The germline gives CDR1 SQVTM, CDR2 ANQGSEA. The CDR3 has 14 residues. CDR3 amino acids: CSVGGAGGMYEQYF. CDR3 nucleotide sequence: TGCAGCGTTGGTGGAGCGGGGGGTATGTACGAGCAGTACTTC.

The J gene is TRBJ2-5, the V gene TRBV19; D remains ambiguous. The CDR3 totals 12 residues. Trimming shortened V by 6 bases and J by 5 bases, and 10 bases separated the two germline ends. Germline CDR1 reads LNHDA; CDR2 reads SQIVND (reference sequence). The CDR3 protein is CASSRMGETQYF. CDR3 nucleotides: TGTGCCAGTAGCCGGATGGGGGAGACCCAGTACTTC.

About this clonotype itself: One end of the junction varies from germline; a read error may be responsible. CDR3 bases: TGTGCCAGCAGCTTGGGACTAGCTAGCACAGATACGCAGTATTTT. Its translation is CASSLGLASTDTQYF. The chain carries TRBV5-1 and TRBJ2-3; 9 bases line up with TRBD2. There are 15 residues in the CDR3. CDR1 SGHRS and CDR2 YFSETQ come from the germline V gene.

The J gene is TRBJ1-2, the V gene TRBV10-3, with D possibly TRBD1 on 6 matching bases. The CDR3 length is 15 residues. Germline CDR1 and CDR2: ENHRY and SYGVKD. V lost 6 bases and J lost 2, with 16 bases in between. The CDR3 loop reads CAISRTDSQNYGYTF. The CDR3 coding sequence is TGTGCCATCAGCAGGACAGACAGCCAGAACTATGGCTACACCTTC.

V gene TRBV12-3 or TRBV12-4 combines with J gene TRBJ2-7, with 15 nucleotides matching TRBD2. The CDR3 has 16 amino acids. Trimming at V came to 5 bases and at J to 3 bases, leaving 5 bases not matched to a gene. The CDR3 DNA is TGTGCCAGCAGTCGGACTAGCGGGGGGGCTTACTACGAGCAGTACTTC. Translating it yields CASSRTSGGAYYEQYF.

Concerning this clonotype: One end of the junction is discordant with germline, which a read error may explain. The genes are TRBV15 and TRBJ1-6, with D unresolved. The CDR3 length is 14 residues. Germline V gene sequence: CDR1 LNHNV, CDR2 YYDKDF (reference sequence). The CDR3 sequence is CATSRVQPNSPPHF. CDR3 nucleotide sequence: TGTGCCACCAGCAGAGTACAGCCTAATTCACCCCCCCACTTT.

This chain links TRBV2 with TRBJ2-7, with D possibly being TRBD1 (6 bases). In germline, CDR1 is SNHLY, CDR2 FYNNEI. This CDR3 comprises 13 residues. Trimming removed 6 bases at V and 8 bases at J, with 17 bases between. This chain's CDR3 is CASRGTSASQQYF. The DNA of the CDR3 is TGTGCCAGCAGGGGGACATCCGCCTCACAGCAGTACTTC.

The V and J genes are TRBV2 and TRBJ2-7, with 11 bases that match TRBD2. Germline-derived CDR1 and CDR2 are SNHLY and FYNNEI. The J segment lost 4 bases and the V segment lost 4 bases, leaving 3 bases of the junction unmatched. The length of the CDR3 is 14 residues. CDR3 in DNA: TGTGCCAGCAGTGGAACTAGCGGGAGATACGAGCAGTACTTC. This sequence encodes CASSGTSGRYEQYF.

The gene calls are TRBV20-1 and TRBJ1-1; 8 bases line up with TRBD1. V lost 3 bases to trimming and J lost 1 base; unmatched junction nucleotides: 1. The germline V gene encodes CDR1 DFQATT and CDR2 SNEGSKA (reference sequence). The CDR3 totals 13 residues. The CDR3 coding sequence is TGCAGTGCTAGGGGACAGGAGAACACTGAAGCTTTCTTT. Residues: CSARGQENTEAFF.

This clonotype was counted ten times or more. The chain uses TRBV10-2 and TRBJ2-4, with 7 bases lining up with TRBD1. This CDR3 has 16 amino acids. In germline, CDR1 is WSHSY, CDR2 SAAADI. After removal of 5 bases from V and 0 bases from J, the junction contained 7 bases not matched to a gene. Here the CDR3 DNA reads TGCGCCAGCAGTTGGGGGCAGGGGGAAGCCAAAAACATTCAGTACTTC. It yields the protein CASSWGQGEAKNIQYF.

CDR3 region: CASSANRVPPYEQYF. The CDR3, as DNA: TGTGCCAGCAGTGCCAACAGGGTACCCCCCTACGAGCAGTACTTC. The rearrangement links TRBV2 to TRBJ2-7, with a weak D call TRBD1 (6 bases). CDR3 length: 15 amino acids. Germline assignment: CDR1 SNHLY and CDR2 FYNNEI. The V end was cut by 4 bases, the J end by 2 bases, with 15 bases between.

The rearrangement uses TRBV29-1 and TRBJ2-7, with a weak D call TRBD1 (6 bases). Germline loops: CDR1 SQVTM, CDR2 ANQGSEA. The CDR3 contains 14 residues. V was cut by 6 bases and J by 3 bases, with 18 bases left in between. As DNA, the CDR3 is TGCAGCGTAGAGTTGACAGGTAGTGTCTACGAGCAGTACTTC. Translation gives CSVELTGSVYEQYF.

CDR3 in amino acids: CATSRGQGGFSGYTF. CDR3 DNA sequence: TGTGCCACCAGCAGAGGCCAGGGAGGATTCTCTGGCTACACCTTC. The chain is built from TRBV15 and TRBJ1-2, with a tentative D call TRBD1 (5 bases). Trimming removed 1 base at V and 7 bases at J, with 16 bases between. The CDR3 spans 15 residues. Germline V lookup: CDR1 LNHNV, CDR2 YYDKDF (reference sequence). Full variable domain (outside the CDR3, taken from reference TRBV15 and TRBJ1-2): DAMVIQNPRYQVTQFGKPVTLSCSQTLNHNVMYWYQQKSSQAPKLLFHYYDKDFNNEADTPDNFQSRRPNTSFCFLDIRSPGLGDTAMYLCATSRGQGGFSGYTFGSGTRLTVV.

Notes on this clonotype: This may be a read error: a much more frequent sequence differs by one nucleotide. The chain couples TRBV5-1 to TRBJ2-2; 8 bases fit TRBD1. With V trimmed by 4 bases and J by 11 bases, 4 bases remained unmatched. Per germline, CDR1 SGHRS and CDR2 YFSETQ. This CDR3 comprises 12 residues. The DNA for the CDR3 is TGCGCCAGCAGCCCCCAGGGGGCAGAGCTGTTTTTT. Translated, it gives CASSPQGAELFF.

V is TRBV5-4 and J is TRBJ2-3; D perhaps matches TRBD2 (6 bases). Trimming shortened V by 4 bases and J by 6 bases, and 15 bases separated the two germline ends. CDR1 and CDR2 (germline): SGHNT, YYREEE (reference sequence). This CDR3 has 14 amino acids. The CDR3 sequence is CASSPTQGLDTQYF. The CDR3 region has the DNA TGTGCCAGCAGCCCGACTCAGGGACTTGATACGCAGTATTTT.

This chain uses TRBV7-9 with TRBJ2-3; the match to TRBD2 covers 7 bases. The trim removed 2 bases at V and 5 bases at J, leaving 7 bases unmatched. Germline V gene data show CDR1 as SEHNR and CDR2 as FQNEAQ (reference sequence). This CDR3 spans 15 amino acids. The CDR3 is CASSLPDPGGDTQYF. The CDR3, as DNA: TGTGCCAGCAGCTTACCTGACCCGGGAGGAGATACGCAGTATTTT.

A note on this clonotype: Without the conserved terminal phenylalanine or tryptophan, this CDR3 likely stems from a read error. Because the CDR3's place on the DNA is in doubt, the DNA is left out and the CDR3 is given as listed by TCRdb. The rearrangement links TRBV19 to TRBJ2-6. Counting both end residues, the CDR3 totals 9 amino acids. The germline CDR1 and CDR2 sequences are LNHDA and SQIVND (reference sequence). The CDR3 reads CASSIDQTT.

The V gene is TRBV6-5, the J gene TRBJ1-5; D uncertain. The CDR3 has 14 residues. The V gene's germline CDR1 is MNHEY and CDR2 SVGAGI. The ends were cut back, 2 bases at V and 7 bases at J, with 12 bases in the middle. The CDR3 here is CASSYIGASQPQHF. DNA of the CDR3: TGTGCCAGCAGTTACATCGGAGCCTCACAGCCCCAGCATTTT.

This chain links TRBV2 with TRBJ2-7, with 7 bases fitting TRBD1. This CDR3 region has 15 residues. V was clipped by 6 bases and J by 3 bases; unmatched bases: 11. The germline CDR1 and CDR2 sequences are SNHLY and FYNNEI. CDR3 sequence reads: CASSQETGPYYEQYF. CDR3 DNA: TGTGCCAGCAGCCAAGAGACAGGGCCCTACTACGAGCAGTACTTC.

This clonotype was seen a single time. The gene calls are TRBV2 and TRBJ2-7; D not resolved. CDR1 is SNHLY and CDR2 is FYNNEI in the germline V gene. V was clipped by 6 bases and J by 3 bases, with 9 bases between them. This CDR3 contains 12 residues. The CDR3 DNA follows: TGTGCCAGCAGGGGCACCCTCTACGAGCAGTACTTC. As protein: CASRGTLYEQYF.

The chain uses TRBV29-1 and TRBJ2-4, with 8 nucleotides matching TRBD2. CDR1 is SQVTM, CDR2 ANQGSEA, per germline. The CDR3 contains 14 residues. J gave up 0 bases and V 6 bases, and 4 bases lay outside the gene matches. The CDR3 sequence: CSVVAGTAKNIQYF. DNA of the CDR3: TGCAGCGTCGTAGCGGGAACAGCCAAAAACATTCAGTACTTC.